This is a list of T cell receptor beta chains from one sample in a study of blood T cells in healthy people across ages. One entry per CDR3 protein, called by TCRdb with MiXCR from the 5' RACE reads. Of around 1,800,000 distinct CDR3 sequences listed, roughly 43% are singletons. The sequencing sample was made of blood. Receptors originate from a human donor in good health. The CDR3 runs from the conserved cysteine through the conserved F or W. D genes are given only for firm matches. Expanded clones are given a class, and other clones once, few, many or no size at all.

clone_size	v_call	j_call	d_call	cdr3_nt	cdr3_aa
NA	TRBV5-6	TRBJ1-5	NA	TGTGCCAGCAGCTTGTGGGCCTTGGGGGGCAATCAGCCCCAGCATTTT	CASSLWALGGNQPQHF
NA	TRBV7-3	TRBJ2-7	TRBD1	TGTGCCAACGTGACAGGGGAAGACTACGAGCAGTACTTC	CANVTGEDYEQYF
NA	TRBV10-3	TRBJ2-7	NA	TGTGTCATCAGTGGACAAGACAACTCCTACGAGCAGTACTTC	CVISGQDNSYEQYF
NA	TRBV4-3	TRBJ1-6	NA	TGCGCCAGCAGCCAAGATGGCAGGGTGATGTATTCACCCCTCCACTTT	CASSQDGRVMYSPLHF
few	TRBV28	TRBJ2-3	NA	TGTGCCAGCAGTCGCGAACAGGGAACAGATACGCAGTATTTT	CASSREQGTDTQYF
once	TRBV20-1	TRBJ2-2	NA	TGCAGTGCTAGAGCCGGCGGGCCTCAGGGAAACACCGGGGAGCTGTTTTTT	CSARAGGPQGNTGELFF
few	TRBV12-3/TRBV12-4	TRBJ2-1	NA	TGTGCCAGCAGCCAGTTGGCAGGTGGGGTCTACAATGAGCAGTTCTTC	CASSQLAGGVYNEQFF
once	TRBV7-2	TRBJ2-5	NA	TGTGCCAGCACGCACCATCCCGCAGGGGTAGAGACCCAGTACTTC	CASTHHPAGVETQYF
NA	TRBV2	TRBJ1-2	TRBD1	TGTGCCAGTTTCAGGGGGCGGACTTCCTACACCTTC	CASFRGRTSYTF
few	TRBV4-3	TRBJ2-3	TRBD1	TGCGCCAGCAGCCAAAACGTAGGACAGGGGTCGTCTGATACGCAGTATTTT	CASSQNVGQGSSDTQYF
many	TRBV12-3/TRBV12-4	TRBJ2-4	TRBD1	TGTGCCACCTCGACGGGACAGGGGAACAAAAACATTCAGTACTTC	CATSTGQGNKNIQYF
NA	TRBV20-1	TRBJ2-1	TRBD1	TGCAGTGCTAGAGAGACAGGGATTACGTACAATGAGCAGTTCTTC	CSARETGITYNEQFF
few	TRBV5-1	TRBJ2-4	NA	TGCGCCAGCAGCCCCGGGGATCAAGGCGGGGACATTCAGTACTTC	CASSPGDQGGDIQYF
NA	TRBV5-1	TRBJ2-3	NA	TGCGCCAGCAGCTTGGCCGGGGCCTCCCCGCCCGATACGCAGTATTTT	CASSLAGASPPDTQYF
NA	TRBV12-3/TRBV12-4	TRBJ1-2	NA	TGTGCCAGCAGTTTGGGTCCTAGGGCGACAGATAACTATGGCTACACCTTC	CASSLGPRATDNYGYTF
NA	TRBV19	TRBJ1-2	TRBD1	TGTGCCAGTACCATGGGACAGACCGGGCGCTACACCTTC	CASTMGQTGRYTF
NA	TRBV5-1	TRBJ1-2	NA	TGCGCCAGCAGCGATTTTGACGGCTACACCTTC	CASSDFDGYTF
NA	TRBV10-3	TRBJ2-3	TRBD2	TGTGCCATCAGTGATGGGGGGGGCACAGATACGCAGTATTTT	CAISDGGGTDTQYF
NA	TRBV4-2	TRBJ2-1	NA	TGTGCCAGCAGCCAAGATCCAGGGCAGGAAATGGAGCAGTTCTTC	CASSQDPGQEMEQFF
NA	TRBV21-1	TRBJ2-3	NA	TGTGCCAGCAGCAAACAGCCCAGCACAGATACGCGGTATTTT	CASSKQPSTDTRYF
few	TRBV6-6	TRBJ1-1	NA	TGTGCCAGCACTAGTACCCTTGAAGCTTTCTTT	CASTSTLEAFF
few	TRBV10-3	TRBJ2-1	NA	TGTGCCATTCGGGGAAGGGCACATGAGCAGTTCTTC	CAIRGRAHEQFF
few	TRBV20-1	TRBJ2-5	NA	TGCAGTGCTTCTTCACAGGGATGGCAAGAGACCCAGTACTTC	CSASSQGWQETQYF